This passage covers 23 T cell receptor beta chains from one sample sequenced in a study of T cell changes during pregnancy in multiple sclerosis. The data were produced by immunoSEQ multiplex PCR, yet TCRdb's version contains in-frame clones alone and is incomplete. This table holds about 50,000 clones, around nine tenths found once. The specimen comprised CD4+ T cells from peripheral blood mononuclear cells, sampled after pregnancy. The receptors come from a female donor with multiple sclerosis, enrolled in a pregnancy study.

DNA of the CDR3: TGTGCCAGCAGCCCGGGACAGGCGGCCACCGGAAACACCATATATTTT. This gives the protein CASSPGQAATGNTIYF. This sequence joins TRBV4-2 and TRBJ1-3; 8 bases line up with TRBD1. With V trimmed by 4 bases and J by 4 bases, 9 bases remained unmatched. The CDR3 totals 16 residues. Germline CDR1 LGHNA, CDR2 YNFKEQ.

The V and J genes are TRBV6-1 and TRBJ2-3, with no clear D. This CDR3 is built from 9 residues. Germline V gene lookup returns CDR1 MNHNS and CDR2 SASEGT. V was pared by 9 bases and J by 12 bases, with 10 bases between. CDR3 bases: TGTGCCAGTGGGCTCCGTCAGTATTTT. Amino acid sequence: CASGLRQYF.

The chain recombines TRBV5-1 with TRBJ2-1; D possibly corresponds to TRBD2 (6 bases). Trimming shortened V by 0 bases and J by 9 bases, and 16 bases separated the two germline ends. The germline V gene has CDR1 SGHRS and CDR2 YFSETQ. This CDR3 is built from 15 residues. DNA for the CDR3: TGCGCCAGCAGCTTGGTGGTGACTAGTGGTAGTGAGCAGTTCTTC. Its translation is CASSLVVTSGSEQFF.

The chain joins TRBV7-8 to TRBJ1-2; D is undetermined. V was cut by 8 bases and J by 5 bases, with 18 bases left in between. Looked up from germline, CDR1 is SGHVS and CDR2 is FQNEAQ. The CDR3 consists of 14 residues. The CDR3 loop is CASSPTRERYGYTF. CDR3 DNA: TGTGCCAGCTCTCCCACCCGGGAGAGGTATGGCTACACCTTC.

This clone was recorded once. V and J are TRBV5-5 and TRBJ2-3, with 11 positions matching TRBD2. Germline V gene sequence: CDR1 SGHKS, CDR2 YYEKEE (reference sequence). Trimming cost V 3 bases and J 1 base; bases outside gene matches: 10. This CDR3 is built from 18 residues. The CDR3 region has the DNA TGTGCCAGCAGCTACCCATACAGGACTAGCGGGCGCACAGATACGCAGTATTTT. Translation: CASSYPYRTSGRTDTQYF.

The J gene is TRBJ2-5, the V gene TRBV18, with 10 bases lining up with TRBD2. CDR1 is KGHSH, CDR2 LQKENI, per germline. J was trimmed by 6 bases and V by 3 bases; bases with no gene match: 7. This CDR3 is 15 amino acids long. CDR3: CASSPGLAAPKTQYF. The DNA of the CDR3 is TGTGCCAGCTCACCCGGACTAGCGGCCCCCAAGACCCAGTACTTC.

This chain joins TRBV19 and TRBJ1-5, with a weak D call TRBD1 (6 bases). V lost 7 bases and J lost 6, with 16 bases in between. The CDR3 contains 14 residues. Germline V CDR1 and CDR2: LNHDA, SQIVND (reference sequence). Written as DNA, the CDR3 is TGTGCCAGTACCCGGGGGGGGGCAGGTCAGCCCCAGCATTTT. Its protein product is CASTRGGAGQPQHF.

This sequence joins TRBV25-1 and TRBJ2-1; D not certain. Germline assignment: CDR1 MGHDK and CDR2 SYGVNS. The CDR3 is 14 amino acids. Between the trimmed V and J ends, which lost 2 bases and 5 bases, there was a span of 10 bases. In nucleotides, the CDR3 is TGTGCCAGCAGTGAACTTTGGGCCGACAATGAGCAGTTCTTC. It encodes CASSELWADNEQFF.

The gene calls are TRBV7-9 and TRBJ2-7; perhaps TRBD1 as D (5 bases). The CDR3 is made up of 16 amino acids. Looked up from germline, CDR1 is SEHNR and CDR2 is FQNEAQ (reference sequence). V gave up 1 base and J gave up 0 bases, with 13 bases separating them. The DNA for the CDR3 is TGTGCCAGCAGCTTAGAGCCCAGGGTTTCCTCCTACGAGCAGTACTTC. Protein: CASSLEPRVSSYEQYF. Full variable domain (outside the CDR3, taken from reference TRBV7-9 and TRBJ2-7): DTGVSQNPRHKITKRGQNVTFRCDPISEHNRLYWYRQTLGQGPEFLTYFQNEAQLEKSRLLSDRFSAERPKGSFSTLEIQRTEQGDSAMYLCASSLEPRVSSYEQYFGPGTRLTVT.

The V and J genes are TRBV6-1 and TRBJ1-4; TRBD1 matches at 10 bases. With V trimmed by 4 bases and J by 1 base, 9 bases remained unmatched. The CDR3 runs to 18 residues. CDR1 is MNHNS, CDR2 SASEGT, per germline. CDR3 in amino acids: CASSGFGQGDVTNEKLFF. The CDR3 DNA is TGTGCCAGCAGTGGTTTCGGACAGGGGGACGTAACTAATGAAAAACTGTTTTTT.

V and J are TRBV5-1 and TRBJ2-2; TRBD2 agrees at 8 bases. V was pared by 0 bases and J by 6 bases, with 4 bases of the junction left unmatched. Germline CDR1 and CDR2: SGHRS and YFSETQ. The CDR3 length is 15 residues. The CDR3 sequence is CASSLVSGTPGELFF. Here the CDR3 DNA reads TGCGCCAGCAGCTTGGTTAGCGGGACGCCCGGGGAGCTGTTTTTT.

The rearrangement joins TRBV5-4 to TRBJ2-1, with D perhaps matching TRBD1 (5 bases). With 1 base removed from V and 8 bases from J, the gap between germline ends came to 10 bases. In germline, CDR1 is SGHNT, CDR2 YYREEE (reference sequence). The CDR3 loop spans 13 amino acids. In nucleotides, the CDR3 is TGTGCCAGCAGCTTGAGCGCAGGGTATGAGCAGTTCTTC. Protein sequence: CASSLSAGYEQFF.

CDR3 bases: TGTGCCAGCAGCTTTCGGCCCGGGGGAGAGACCCAGTACTTC. Its translation is CASSFRPGGETQYF. V gene TRBV11-2 combines with J gene TRBJ2-5, with D perhaps TRBD2 (6 bases). Trimming pared 3 bases from V and 4 bases from J, leaving 12 bases between. This CDR3 has 14 residues. The germline V gene has CDR1 SGHAT and CDR2 FQNNGV.

The chain links TRBV7-6 to TRBJ2-2; D remains ambiguous. V lost 0 bases to trimming and J lost 1 base, with 6 bases between them. This CDR3 region has 15 residues. Germline loops: CDR1 SGHVS, CDR2 FNYEAQ. CDR3 nucleotide sequence: TGTGCCAGCAGCTTAGCGACAAGGAACACCGGGGAGCTGTTTTTT. This sequence encodes CASSLATRNTGELFF.

CDR3 DNA sequence: TGTGCCAGCAGCTCACAAGTGGAGGGCCCTTACGAGCAGTACTTC. Translated, it gives CASSSQVEGPYEQYF. This rearrangement joins TRBV7-2 to TRBJ2-7, with D perhaps matching TRBD2 (6 bases). From germline, CDR1 is SGHTA and CDR2 FQGNSA. The CDR3 runs 15 residues. The germline V and J ends were trimmed by 4 bases and 4 bases, with 17 bases remaining between them.

J is TRBJ1-1 and V is TRBV4-1, with D possibly TRBD1 on 5 matching bases. Germline loops: CDR1 MGHRA, CDR2 YSYEKL. The CDR3 is 16 residues long. Trimming removed 1 base from V and 5 bases from J, with 17 bases in between. CDR3 residues: CASSQAGVEGQTEAFF. The CDR3 DNA reads as TGCGCCAGCAGCCAAGCTGGGGTGGAGGGGCAAACTGAAGCTTTCTTT.

This sequence joins TRBV4-3 and TRBJ2-1, with 11 bases fitting TRBD2. CDR3 length: 18 residues. CDR1 is LGHNA and CDR2 is YSLEER in the germline V gene. The V segment lost 2 bases and the J segment 2 bases; nucleotides outside the gene matches: 8. The CDR3 sequence is CASSQTLAGGSPYNEQFF. The CDR3 DNA follows: TGCGCCAGCAGCCAAACCTTAGCGGGAGGGTCCCCCTACAATGAGCAGTTCTTC.

V is TRBV11-2 and J is TRBJ1-2; unclear D gene. This CDR3 has 14 amino acids. The germline V and J ends were trimmed by 4 bases and 0 bases, with 9 bases remaining between them. The germline gives CDR1 SGHAT, CDR2 FQNNGV. The CDR3 sequence: CASSSSAANYGYTF. CDR3 coding DNA: TGTGCCAGCAGCTCGTCCGCGGCTAACTATGGCTACACCTTC.

The CDR3 bases are TGTGCCAGCACCCAAAGGACAGAGCAGTTCTTC. This gives the protein CASTQRTEQFF. The gene calls are TRBV6-6 and TRBJ2-1, with D perhaps matching TRBD1 (5 bases). Trimming stripped 7 bases from V and 10 bases from J, with 11 bases between. The CDR3 runs to 11 residues. Germline CDR1 MNHNY, CDR2 SVGAGI (reference sequence).

V is TRBV6-5 and J is TRBJ1-2; a weak D match, TRBD1 (5 bases). Germline loops: CDR1 MNHEY, CDR2 SVGAGI. Trimming took 2 bases from V and 0 from J, leaving 7 bases between them. This CDR3 has 14 residues. CDR3 residues: CASSYGGTNYGYTF. CDR3 DNA: TGTGCCAGCAGTTACGGGGGGACTAACTATGGCTACACCTTC.

This sequence joins TRBV9 and TRBJ2-1, with 13 positions matching TRBD2. CDR1 SGDLS and CDR2 YYNGEE come from the germline V gene. CDR3 length: 15 amino acids. After removal of 0 bases from V and 9 bases from J, the junction contained 3 bases not matched to a gene. The CDR3 sequence is CASSVAGTSGAEQFF. The CDR3 DNA is TGTGCCAGCAGCGTAGCCGGGACTAGCGGGGCTGAGCAGTTCTTC.

The V call is TRBV7-3, the J call TRBJ2-1; D perhaps matches TRBD1 (6 bases). Germline assignment: CDR1 SGHTA and CDR2 FQGTGA. Trimming cost V 2 bases and J 7 bases, with 6 bases left between them. The CDR3 is 12 residues long. The CDR3 sequence is CASSLQGNEQFF. DNA for the CDR3: TGTGCCAGCAGCTTACAGGGGAATGAGCAGTTCTTC.

This sequence joins TRBV5-6 and TRBJ2-3; the match to TRBD1 covers 7 bases. With 4 bases clipped from V and 3 bases from J, the junction kept 8 bases outside the gene matches. CDR3 length: 15 amino acids. CDR1 is SGHDT and CDR2 is YYEEEE in the germline V gene. The CDR3 DNA follows: TGTGCCAGCAGCCCGACAGGGATCACTACAGATACGCAGTATTTT. As protein: CASSPTGITTDTQYF.